This TCR beta chain was captured by sequencing in a study of blood T cell repertoires in COVID-19. Across the study: The study drew acute and convalescent COVID-19 samples from the United States, Italy and Spain. Sample material is recorded as cDNA or gDNA derived from T cells, B-cell-depleted T cells, or PBMCs.

This CDR3 is 14 amino acids long. The V end was cut by 7 bases, the J end by 1 base, with 14 bases between. CDR1 and CDR2 (germline): SEHNR, FQNEAQ (reference sequence). Authors' methods: Amplification of reference gene primers provided the estimated nucleated cell counts. Repertoires were generated with immunoSEQ multiplex PCR, while TCRdb's copy carries only in-frame clones and drops some. That table furnishes V, J and clone size, whereas the DNA furnished D and trimming. This sample carries tens of thousands of clones, roughly 80% of them seen once, and the ten largest clones take just under 10%. Sequencing was performed on peripheral blood. This TCR was recovered from a woman between 50 and 59 years old with acute or convalescent COVID-19. The chain is built from TRBV7-9 and TRBJ2-7; TRBD2 is a possible D gene (6 bases). The CDR3: CASTTRERSYEQYF. The CDR3 DNA sequence: TGTGCCAGCACCACACGGGAGAGATCCTACGAGCAGTACTTC. The entire variable domain, with the rest obtained from reference TRBV7-9 and TRBJ2-7, is as follows: DTGVSQNPRHKITKRGQNVTFRCDPISEHNRLYWYRQTLGQGPEFLTYFQNEAQLEKSRLLSDRFSAERPKGSFSTLEIQRTEQGDSAMYLCASTTRERSYEQYFGPGTRLTVT.